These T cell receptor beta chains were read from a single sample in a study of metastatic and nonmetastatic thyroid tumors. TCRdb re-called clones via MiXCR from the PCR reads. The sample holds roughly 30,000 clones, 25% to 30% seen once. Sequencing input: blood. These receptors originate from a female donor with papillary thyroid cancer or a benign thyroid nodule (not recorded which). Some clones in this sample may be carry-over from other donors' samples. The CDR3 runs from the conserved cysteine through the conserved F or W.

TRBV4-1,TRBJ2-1,CASSQTGLEQFF
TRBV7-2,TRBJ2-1,CASSPRTAGSYNEQFF
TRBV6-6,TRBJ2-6,CASSYSIGGAAGANVLTF
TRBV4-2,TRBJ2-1,CASSQDRGREQFF
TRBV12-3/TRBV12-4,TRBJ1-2,CASSFSLAPGGGYTF
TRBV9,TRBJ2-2,CASRTGTGGTGELFF
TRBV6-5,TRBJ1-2,CASSYSGYTF
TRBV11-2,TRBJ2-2,CASSLDWVSNTGELFF
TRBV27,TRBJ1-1,CASSPKPQGLNTEAFF
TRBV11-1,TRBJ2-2,CASSSAGELFF
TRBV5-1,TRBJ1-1,CASSVTGLTEAFF
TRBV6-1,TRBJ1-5,CTSSGGNQPQHF
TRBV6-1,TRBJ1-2,CASVDRGRSGGYTF
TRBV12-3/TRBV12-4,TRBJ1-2,CASSLVLHGYTF
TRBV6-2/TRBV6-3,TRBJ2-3,CASSTGDRTDTQYF
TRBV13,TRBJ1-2,CASSPEGWAGYTF
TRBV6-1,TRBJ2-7,CASSVTSSSYEQYF
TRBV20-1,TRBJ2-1,CSARNRPSEQFF
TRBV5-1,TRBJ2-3,CASSISSTDTQYF
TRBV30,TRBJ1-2,CALQGIVGYTF
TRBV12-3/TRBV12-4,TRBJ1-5,CASSTTGCGQPQHF
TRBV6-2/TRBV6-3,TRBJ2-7,CASSYSTGVGYEQYF
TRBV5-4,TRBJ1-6,CASSEGDGVGSPLHF
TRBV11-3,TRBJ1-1,CASSPRDSRGTEAFF
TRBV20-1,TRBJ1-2,CSGGGRNYGYTF
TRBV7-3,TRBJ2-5,CASSLLAGGPETQYF
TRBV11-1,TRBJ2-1,CASSPPGTSGGNEQFF
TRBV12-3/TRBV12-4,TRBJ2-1,CASRPRTAPEYNEQFF
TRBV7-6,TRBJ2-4,CASSLGGSLNIQYF
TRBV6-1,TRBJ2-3,CAGKDRVGTDTQYF
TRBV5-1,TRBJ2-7,CASSLFSHHEQYF
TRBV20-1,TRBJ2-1,CSARGLGREQFF
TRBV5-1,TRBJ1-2,CASSGRSGYTF